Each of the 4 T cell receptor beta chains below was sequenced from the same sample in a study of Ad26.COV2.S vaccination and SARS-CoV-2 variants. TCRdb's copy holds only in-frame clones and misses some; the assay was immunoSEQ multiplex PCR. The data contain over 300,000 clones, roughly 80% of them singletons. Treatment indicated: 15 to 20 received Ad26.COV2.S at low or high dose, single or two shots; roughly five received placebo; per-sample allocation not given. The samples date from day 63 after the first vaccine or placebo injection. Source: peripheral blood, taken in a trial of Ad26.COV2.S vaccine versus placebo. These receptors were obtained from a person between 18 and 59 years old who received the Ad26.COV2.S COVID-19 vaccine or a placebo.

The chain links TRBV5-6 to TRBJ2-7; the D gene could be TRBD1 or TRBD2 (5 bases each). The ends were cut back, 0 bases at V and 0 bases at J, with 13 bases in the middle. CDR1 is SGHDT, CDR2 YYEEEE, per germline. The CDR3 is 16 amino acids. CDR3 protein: CASSLEWQGPSYEQYF. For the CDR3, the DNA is TGTGCCAGCAGCTTGGAGTGGCAGGGACCCTCCTACGAGCAGTACTTC.

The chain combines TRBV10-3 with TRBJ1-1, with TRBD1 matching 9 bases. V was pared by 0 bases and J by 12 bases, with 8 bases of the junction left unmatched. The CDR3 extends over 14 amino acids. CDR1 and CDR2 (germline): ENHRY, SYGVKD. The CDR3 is CAISESDRGCVTFF. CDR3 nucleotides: TGTGCCATCAGTGAGTCAGACAGGGGGTGTGTGACTTTCTTT.

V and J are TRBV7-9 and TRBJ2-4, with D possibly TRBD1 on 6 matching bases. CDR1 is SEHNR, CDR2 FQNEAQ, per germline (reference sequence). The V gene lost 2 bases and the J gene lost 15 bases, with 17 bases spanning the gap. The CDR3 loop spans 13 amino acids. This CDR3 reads CASSLRSGQSTYF. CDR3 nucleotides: TGTGCCAGCAGCTTACGGAGTGGACAGTCAACGTACTTC.

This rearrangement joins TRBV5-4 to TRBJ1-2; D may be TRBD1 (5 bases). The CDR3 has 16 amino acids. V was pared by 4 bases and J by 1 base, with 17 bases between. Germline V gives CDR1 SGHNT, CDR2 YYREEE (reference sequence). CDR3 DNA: TGTGCCAGCAGCCCATTTTCAGGGAGTGATAACTATGGCTACACCTTC. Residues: CASSPFSGSDNYGYTF. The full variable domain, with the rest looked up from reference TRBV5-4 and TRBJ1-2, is ETGVTQSPTHLIKTRGQQVTLRCSSQSGHNTVSWYQQALGQGPQFIFQYYREEENGRGNFPPRFSGLQFPNYSSELNVNALELDDSALYLCASSPFSGSDNYGYTFGSGTRLTVV.